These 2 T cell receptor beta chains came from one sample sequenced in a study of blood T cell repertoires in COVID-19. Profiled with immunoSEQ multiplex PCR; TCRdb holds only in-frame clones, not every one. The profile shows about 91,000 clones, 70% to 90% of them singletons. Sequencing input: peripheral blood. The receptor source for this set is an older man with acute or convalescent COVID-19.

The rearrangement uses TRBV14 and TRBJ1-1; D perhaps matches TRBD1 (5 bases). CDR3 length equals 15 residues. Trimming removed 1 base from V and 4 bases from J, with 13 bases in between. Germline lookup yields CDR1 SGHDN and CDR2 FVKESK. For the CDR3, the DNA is TGTGCCAGCAGCCAAGCCCCGGGGGGACGCACTGAAGCTTTCTTT. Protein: CASSQAPGGRTEAFF.

Written as DNA, the CDR3 is TGTGCCAGCAAGTGGACAGGGACTAATGAAAAACTGTTTTTT. Encoded protein: CASKWTGTNEKLFF. This chain links TRBV2 with TRBJ1-4; 8 bases fit TRBD1. Looked up from germline, CDR1 is SNHLY and CDR2 is FYNNEI. V lost 7 bases to trimming and J lost 2 bases; unmatched junction nucleotides: 3. There are 14 residues in the CDR3.